This is a list of T cell receptor beta chains from one sample in a study of CD8+CD57+ T cells in acquired aplastic anemia. TCRdb called the reads again in MiXCR, with one record for every CDR3 protein. Among under 200,000 distinct CDR3 sequences listed, 48% were seen once. The sequencing sample was made of sorted CD4+, CD8+, or CD8+CD57+ T cells (not recorded which) from PBMCs. These receptor sequences come from a human donor with aplastic anemia. Each CDR3 is given with its conserved first and last residue. A D gene is named only where the DNA matches it firmly. Not all rows give a size; the values are once, few, many and, for expanded clones, a class.

TRBV7-2	TRBD1	-	TRBJ2-5	TGTGCCAGCAGCCTCACAGGGGAACAAGAGACCCAGTACTTC	CASSLTGEQETQYF
TRBV6-2/TRBV6-3	-	many	TRBJ2-7	TGTGCCACCCTATTGGACTTCTTTAGCTACGAGCAGTACTTC	CATLLDFFSYEQYF
TRBV5-1	TRBD1	many	TRBJ1-1	TGCGCCAGCAGCAACAGGGGTATTTGGGGGACTGAAGCTTTCTTT	CASSNRGIWGTEAFF
TRBV6-1	TRBD2	many	TRBJ2-7	TGTGCCAGCAGTGAAGGACTAGCGGGGGACACCTACGAGCAGTACTTC	CASSEGLAGDTYEQYF
TRBV2	-	-	TRBJ2-7	TGTGCCAGCAGTGAGGGGGTCCACGAGCAGTACTTC	CASSEGVHEQYF
TRBV25-1	-	-	TRBJ2-3	TGTGCCTCAGTGGAGGGTGGGACTAGCACAGATACGCAGTATTTT	CASVEGGTSTDTQYF
TRBV5-7	-	-	TRBJ2-3	TGTGCCAGCAGCTTGGTAGCTCTCAATGAGCAGTATTTT	CASSLVALNEQYF
TRBV10-2	-	-	TRBJ1-1	TGCGCCAGCAGCCTCAGGAGAGGTCGAGACACTGAAGCTTTCTTT	CASSLRRGRDTEAFF
TRBV15	-	few	TRBJ2-3	TGTGCCACCAGCAGGTTATCGAGGAGGGATACGCAGTATTTT	CATSRLSRRDTQYF
TRBV2	-	once	TRBJ2-5	TGTGCCAGCAGTGACTCGGGCGGTCAAGAGACCCAGTACTTC	CASSDSGGQETQYF
TRBV11-2	-	-	TRBJ2-7	TGTGCCAGCGGCTTAGATGGCGGGACACCTTCCTACGAGCAGTACTTC	CASGLDGGTPSYEQYF
TRBV25-1	-	-	TRBJ2-7	TGTGCCAGCAGTCGAAGCGGGACAACCGCCTACGAGCAGTACTTC	CASSRSGTTAYEQYF
TRBV7-3	TRBD2	-	TRBJ2-3	TGTGCCAGCAGCACTAGCGGCACAGATACGCAGTATTTT	CASSTSGTDTQYF
TRBV12-3/TRBV12-4	-	many	TRBJ1-5	TGTGCCAGCAGTTTAGCCCGGACACTTTATAGCAATCAGCCCCAGCATTTT	CASSLARTLYSNQPQHF
TRBV10-3	-	-	TRBJ1-5	TGTGCCATCAGTGACGACTATCAGCCCCAGCATTTT	CAISDDYQPQHF